A single sample is the source of the 16 T cell receptor beta chains below, sequenced in a study of post-analysis software for immune sequencing data. Notes on the study in general: TRBV5-6, TRBV5-1 and TRBV20-1 were among 4 or 5 TRBV segments more frequent in patients than controls.

The library was made from cDNA and included unique molecular identifiers. TCRdb processed the PCR reads anew with MiXCR; each CDR3 protein has one entry. The profile shows hundreds of thousands of distinct CDR3 sequences, about 32% of them singletons. What these receptors recognize is not known. The sequenced sample was blood. The receptors were sampled from a girl aged 10 to 17 with multiple sclerosis.

This clonotype was observed a single time. This is likely a read error, given that the CDR3 carries no conserved phenylalanine or tryptophan at its end. The gene calls are TRBV11-2 and TRBJ2-1, with TRBD2 matching over 16 bases. Germline CDR1 is SGHAT and CDR2 is FQNNGV. Trimming took 5 bases from V and 9 from J; bases not matched to a gene: 19. The CDR3 runs 20 residues. This CDR3 is CASSPRHSGTSGGARSEQFV. Here the CDR3 DNA reads TGTGCCAGCAGCCCCCGACACTCCGGGACTAGCGGGGGGGCCAGGAGTGAGCAGTTCGTC.

This clonotype has more than one count but fewer than ten. The rearrangement joins TRBV6-5 to TRBJ2-1; perhaps D is TRBD1 or TRBD2 (5 bases each). The germline V and J ends were trimmed by 4 bases and 6 bases, with 7 bases remaining between them. Germline V gene lookup returns CDR1 MNHEY and CDR2 SVGAGI. This CDR3 spans 12 amino acids. CDR3 sequence reads: CASSSGANEQFF. CDR3 nucleotide sequence: TGTGCCAGCAGTTCCGGGGCCAATGAGCAGTTCTTC.

This clonotype was counted a few times. The V call is TRBV6-6, the J call TRBJ2-1, with 9 nucleotides matching TRBD2. Germline lookup yields CDR1 MNHNY and CDR2 SVGAGI (reference sequence). V dropped 7 bases and J dropped 5; count of bases not matched to a gene: 9. The CDR3 is 15 amino acids. CDR3 amino acids: CASTPRTSVHNEQFF. CDR3 bases: TGTGCCAGCACCCCGCGGACTAGCGTCCACAATGAGCAGTTCTTC.

The rearrangement joins TRBV7-2 to TRBJ1-6; 9 bases line up with TRBD1. V trimming: 1 base; J trimming: 7 bases; junction bases outside the gene matches: 8. Germline CDR1 and CDR2: SGHTA and FQGNSA. This CDR3 has 17 amino acids. CDR3 region: CASSLVPTGGPNSPLHF. The CDR3 DNA sequence: TGTGCCAGCAGCTTAGTCCCGACAGGGGGGCCCAATTCACCCCTCCACTTT.

The chain is built from TRBV27 and TRBJ2-3; no firm D call. V was pared by 5 bases and J by 4 bases, with 13 bases between. Germline CDR1 and CDR2: MNHEY and SMNVEV (reference sequence). The CDR3 runs to 14 residues. CDR3 bases: TGTGCCAGCAGTCAGTGGGTGGCTCCAGATACGCAGTATTTT. Translated, it gives CASSQWVAPDTQYF.

This clonotype appeared a single time. In DNA form, the CDR3 reads TGTGCCAGCACGACTAGCGGGGGGGACGACAATGAGCAGTTCTTC. Protein: CASTTSGGDDNEQFF. The chain couples TRBV2 to TRBJ2-1; 14 nucleotides align to TRBD2. This CDR3 contains 15 residues. The V gene end was trimmed by 7 bases and the J gene end by 5 bases; junction bases not matched to a gene: 4. Germline V gene lookup returns CDR1 SNHLY and CDR2 FYNNEI.

V gene TRBV14 combines with J gene TRBJ1-6, with no clear D. There are 14 residues in the CDR3. Per the germline V gene, CDR1 is SGHDN and CDR2 is FVKESK. V lost 1 base to trimming and J lost 9 bases, with 10 bases between them. The CDR3 protein is CASSQVRRSSPLHF. In nucleotides, the CDR3 is TGTGCCAGCAGCCAAGTCCGACGGAGTTCACCCCTCCACTTT.

This chain links TRBV10-3 with TRBJ2-1; 13 nucleotides match TRBD2. The CDR3 is 17 residues long. V gave up 5 bases and J gave up 5 bases; unmatched junction bases: 9. CDR1 is ENHRY and CDR2 is SYGVKD in the germline V gene. CDR3 DNA sequence: TGTGCCATCAGTAGTGGGACTAGCGGGAAATCCCACAATGAGCAGTTCTTC. It yields the protein CAISSGTSGKSHNEQFF.

The chain employs TRBV28 and TRBJ2-1; D assignment may be TRBD1 or TRBD2 (5 bases each). V lost 2 bases and J 12 bases, leaving 11 bases between the germline ends. There are 12 residues in the CDR3. CDR1 MDHEN and CDR2 SYDVKM come from the germline V gene. The CDR3 region is CASSLEGLGQFF. The DNA for the CDR3 is TGTGCCAGCAGTTTAGAGGGGCTAGGGCAGTTCTTC.

This chain joins TRBV20-1 and TRBJ2-5, with D perhaps TRBD2 (7 bases). Between the trimmed V and J ends, which lost 3 bases and 5 bases, there was a span of 16 bases. The CDR3 is 14 amino acids. CDR1 and CDR2 (germline): DFQATT, SNEGSKA (reference sequence). The CDR3 here is CSARLGGGAETQYF. Written as DNA, the CDR3 is TGCAGTGCTAGGCTTGGCGGGGGCGCGGAGACCCAGTACTTC.

Many counts were recorded for this clonotype. The chain combines TRBV20-1 with TRBJ2-7; 8 bases agree with TRBD1. V lost 6 bases, J lost 3 bases, and 7 bases stayed unmatched. CDR1 and CDR2 from the germline V gene are DFQATT and SNEGSKA (reference sequence). The CDR3 has 13 residues. The DNA of the CDR3 is TGCAGTGCCGGTGACAGGGGAGGCTACGAGCAGTACTTC. Translated: CSAGDRGGYEQYF.

CDR3 nucleotides: TGCAGTGCTAGAGATAAATTTATGTCACCCGTGAGCTACGAGCAGTACTTC. This translates into CSARDKFMSPVSYEQYF. The V call is TRBV20-1, the J call TRBJ2-7; D call uncertain. V was cut by 0 bases and J by 3 bases, with 21 bases left in between. Germline V gene lookup returns CDR1 DFQATT and CDR2 SNEGSKA (reference sequence). The CDR3 is made up of 17 amino acids.

The sample holds one count of this clonotype. J is TRBJ2-1 and V is TRBV9, with 12 bases that match TRBD2. The J call is doubtful: the DNA matches TRBJ2-7 better. CDR1 SGDLS and CDR2 YYNGEE come from the germline V gene. This CDR3 region has 18 residues. CDR3 amino acids: CASSVGLAGERIYNEQYF. CDR3 coding DNA: TGTGCCAGCAGCGTAGGACTAGCGGGGGAACGAATTTACAATGAGCAGTACTTC.

This clonotype was counted between two and nine times. The chain carries TRBV20-1 and TRBJ2-2; 11 bases align to TRBD2. J was trimmed by 5 bases and V by 2 bases; bases with no gene match: 1. This CDR3 is 14 amino acids long. Germline CDR1 and CDR2: DFQATT and SNEGSKA (reference sequence). The CDR3 region has the DNA TGCAGTGCTAGACTAGCGGGGGGAACCGGGGAGCTGTTTTTT. This encodes CSARLAGGTGELFF.

This clonotype was detected a few times. The J gene is TRBJ2-3, the V gene TRBV6-6; D not certain. The CDR3 sequence is 13 residues long. V lost 2 bases and J 8 bases, leaving 11 bases between the germline ends. Looked up from germline, CDR1 is MNHNY and CDR2 is SVGAGI (reference sequence). CDR3 in DNA: TGTGCCAGCAGTTACAACCCCATGGGTACGCAGTATTTT. Protein sequence: CASSYNPMGTQYF.

This chain uses TRBV27 with TRBJ1-2, with TRBD1 matching over 10 bases. Germline CDR1 is MNHEY and CDR2 is SMNVEV (reference sequence). Unmatched junction bases numbered 14, after V lost 4 bases and J lost 3 bases. This CDR3 has 18 amino acids. The CDR3 nucleotides are TGTGCCAGCAGTTCCGGGGGTCTTGGACAGGGGGGGCACTATGGCTACACCTTC. Residues: CASSSGGLGQGGHYGYTF.